Presented here are 24 T cell receptor beta chains from one specimen sequenced in a study of T cells after yellow fever vaccination. Via MiXCR, TCRdb re-called the 5' RACE reads, giving one row per CDR3 protein. The profile shows approximately 350,000 distinct CDR3 sequences, 11% of them singletons. Sequencing used PBMCs, obtained on the day of the first yellow fever vaccination. These receptors originate from a man aged 18 to 30 who received the YFV17D yellow fever vaccine.

The chain is built from TRBV7-9 and TRBJ2-3, with 11 bases lining up with TRBD2. CDR3 length: 15 amino acids. The germline V gene encodes CDR1 SEHNR and CDR2 FQNEAQ (reference sequence). Trimming took 3 bases from V and 6 from J; bases not matched to a gene: 5. For the CDR3, the DNA is TGTGCCAGCAGCTTCTGGACTAGCGGGTCGGATACGCAGTATTTT. The encoded protein is CASSFWTSGSDTQYF.

The chain uses TRBV4-1 and TRBJ1-6; D remains unclear. Trimming pared 0 bases from V and 5 bases from J, leaving 8 bases between. CDR3 length: 15 amino acids. Germline values: CDR1 MGHRA, CDR2 YSYEKL. The DNA of the CDR3 is TGCGCCAGCAGCCAAGAATCCAGGAATAATTCACCCCTCCACTTT. Translating it yields CASSQESRNNSPLHF.

This clonotype was seen only a few times. The chain links TRBV5-8 to TRBJ1-1; D is possibly TRBD1 (5 bases). The CDR3 runs to 14 residues. V lost 4 bases, J lost 1 base, and 11 bases lay in between. Per germline, CDR1 SGHTS and CDR2 YDEGEE. The CDR3 sequence is CASSGAGRNTEAFF. The CDR3 nucleotides are TGTGCCAGCAGCGGTGCAGGGCGGAACACTGAAGCTTTCTTT.

This clonotype came up many times. This chain links TRBV9 with TRBJ2-5; D not certain. The germline V gene has CDR1 SGDLS and CDR2 YYNGEE. Trimming left V 3 bases short and J 5 bases short, with 11 bases between. This CDR3 has 13 amino acids. The CDR3 DNA reads TGTGCCAGCAGCGGAAGATCTCGGGAGACCCAGTACTTC. Translation gives CASSGRSRETQYF.

The V and J genes are TRBV20-1 and TRBJ2-7, with 9 nucleotides matching TRBD1. The ends lost 3 bases at V and 2 bases at J; junction bases unmatched: 5. This CDR3 spans 14 amino acids. CDR1 is DFQATT, CDR2 SNEGSKA, per germline (reference sequence). The CDR3 nucleotides are TGCAGTGCTAGTCTCAGACAGGGGGCCTACGAGCAGTACGTC. Encoded protein: CSASLRQGAYEQYV.

This clonotype was seen a few times. The chain carries TRBV5-5 and TRBJ2-1, with D hard to call. This CDR3 contains 13 residues. CDR1 SGHKS and CDR2 YYEKEE come from the germline V gene (reference sequence). V was trimmed by 1 base and J by 6 bases, leaving 8 bases between them. CDR3 region: CASSLRAVNEQFF. The CDR3 nucleotides are TGTGCCAGCAGCTTGAGGGCAGTCAATGAGCAGTTCTTC. Full variable domain (missing parts from reference TRBV5-5 and TRBJ2-1): DAGVTQSPTHLIKTRGQQVTLRCSPISGHKSVSWYQQVLGQGPQFIFQYYEKEERGRGNFPDRFSARQFPNYSSELNVNALLLGDSALYLCASSLRAVNEQFFGPGTRLTVL.

This clonotype has only a few counts. The chain links TRBV6-5 to TRBJ1-2, with D perhaps matching TRBD1 (5 bases). V shed 2 bases and J shed 4 bases, with 11 bases lying between them. The CDR3 totals 14 residues. From germline, CDR1 is MNHEY and CDR2 SVGAGI. The DNA for the CDR3 is TGTGCCAGCAGTTACAGTGGGGGGGGCTATGGCTACACCTTC. It codes for CASSYSGGGYGYTF.

Comment on this clonotype: The junction shows a germline mismatch at one end, possibly a read error. CDR3 bases: TGTGCCAGCAGCGTCAGACAGGGGTTAGGGCCCACTGTAGCTTTCTTT. The encoded protein is CASSVRQGLGPTVAFF. This chain joins TRBV9 and TRBJ1-1, with 8 bases identical to TRBD1. The CDR3 length is 16 residues. CDR1 is SGDLS and CDR2 is YYNGEE in the germline V gene.

The table lists this clonotype with a few counts. V is TRBV5-1 and J is TRBJ2-7, with TRBD2 identical over 7 bases. CDR1 and CDR2 from the germline V gene are SGHRS and YFSETQ. The V segment lost 1 base and the J segment 3 bases; nucleotides outside the gene matches: 7. The CDR3 sequence is 15 residues long. CDR3 in DNA: TGCGCCAGCAGCTTGCCGGGGGGAAAGGACTACGAGCAGTACTTC. It codes for CASSLPGGKDYEQYF.

The rearrangement joins TRBV10-3 to TRBJ2-2; TRBD1 matches 7 bases. CDR1 and CDR2 (germline): ENHRY, SYGVKD. V trimming: 0 bases; J trimming: 1 base; junction bases outside the gene matches: 2. The CDR3 is 16 amino acids. The CDR3 region has the DNA TGTGCCATCAGTGAGTCGAGGGGGCTGAACACCGGGGAGCTGTTTTTT. It is translated as CAISESRGLNTGELFF.

This clonotype has a handful of counts. V is TRBV20-1 and J is TRBJ2-5, with D perhaps assigned TRBD1 or TRBD2 (5 bases each). Germline lookup yields CDR1 DFQATT and CDR2 SNEGSKA (reference sequence). The CDR3 runs 13 residues. The V end was cut by 3 bases, the J end by 5 bases, with 13 bases between. The CDR3 spells CSASSRGRETQYF. Written as DNA, the CDR3 is TGCAGTGCTAGTTCCCGGGGCCGCGAGACCCAGTACTTC.

The V and J genes are TRBV7-6 and TRBJ2-1, with 7 bases identical to TRBD1. This CDR3 spans 14 amino acids. CDR1 and CDR2 (germline): SGHVS, FNYEAQ. Trimming cost V 4 bases and J 3 bases; bases outside gene matches: 3. Here the CDR3 DNA reads TGTGCCAGCAGCTCTCGGGACAGCTACAATGAGCAGTTCTTC. It encodes CASSSRDSYNEQFF.

This clonotype was seen a handful of times. This sequence joins TRBV11-2 and TRBJ1-1; 8 bases fit TRBD1. V trimming: 5 bases; J trimming: 5 bases; junction bases outside the gene matches: 16. The CDR3 sequence is 17 residues long. Germline CDR1 and CDR2: SGHAT and FQNNGV. CDR3 nucleotide sequence: TGTGCCAGCAGCACGTTTGGGGACAGGTCCGGTGGAACTGAAGCTTTCTTT. Translation gives CASSTFGDRSGGTEAFF.

The chain employs TRBV6-1 and TRBJ2-7; TRBD1 aligns across 8 bases. The CDR3 has 15 amino acids. Trimming at V came to 4 bases and at J to 5 bases, leaving 10 bases not matched to a gene. CDR1 is MNHNS, CDR2 SASEGT, per germline. Written as DNA, the CDR3 is TGTGCCAGCAGTGCGGAGTCAGGGGGCAACCACGAGCAGTACTTC. The encoded protein is CASSAESGGNHEQYF.

The V and J genes are TRBV20-1 and TRBJ1-2; the match to TRBD1 covers 9 bases. The ends lost 7 bases at V and 3 bases at J; junction bases unmatched: 3. Germline CDR1 is DFQATT and CDR2 is SNEGSKA (reference sequence). There are 12 residues in the CDR3. The CDR3 DNA reads TGCAGTGGGGACAGGGAAGACTATGGCTACACCTTC. The encoded protein is CSGDREDYGYTF.

This clonotype showed up just a few times. V is TRBV5-5 and J is TRBJ2-1, with 10 bases identical to TRBD2. This CDR3 is 14 amino acids long. The germline V gene encodes CDR1 SGHKS and CDR2 YYEKEE (reference sequence). Trimming removed 7 bases from V and 9 bases from J; junction bases left unmatched: 10. The CDR3 spells CASSGSGGAIEQFF. The CDR3 DNA reads as TGTGCCAGCTCCGGGAGCGGGGGGGCCATTGAGCAGTTCTTC.

The V gene is TRBV4-3, the J gene TRBJ2-7; 8 bases match TRBD1. V shed 0 bases and J 4 bases; nucleotides not matched to a gene: 5. The CDR3 length is 15 residues. Germline CDR1 and CDR2: LGHNA and YSLEER. The CDR3 region has the DNA TGCGCCAGCAGCCAAGAACGGACAGGGAGGTACGAGCAGTACTTC. Translating it yields CASSQERTGRYEQYF.

This clonotype occurred many times. The chain joins TRBV6-2 or TRBV6-3 to TRBJ1-2, with 7 bases aligning to TRBD1. This CDR3 contains 13 residues. Germline V gene sequence: CDR1 MNHEY, CDR2 SVGEGT. J was trimmed by 4 bases and V by 10 bases; bases with no gene match: 9. CDR3 residues: CATSDREIYGYTF. CDR3 bases: TGTGCCACCTCCGACAGGGAAATCTATGGCTACACCTTC.

The chain recombines TRBV11-1 with TRBJ2-6; possibly TRBD1 for D (5 bases). CDR3 length: 19 amino acids. V shed 5 bases and J shed 0 bases, with 20 bases lying between them. From germline, CDR1 is SGHAT and CDR2 FQDESV (reference sequence). The CDR3 DNA follows: TGTGCCAGCAGCACGACGGACACCTTACACCGCTCTGGGGCCAACGTCCTGACTTTC. It codes for CASSTTDTLHRSGANVLTF.

A few counts support this clonotype. The chain employs TRBV28 and TRBJ2-3; tentatively, D is TRBD1 (6 bases). Germline V lookup: CDR1 MDHEN, CDR2 SYDVKM. The germline V and J ends were trimmed by 8 bases and 1 base, with 10 bases remaining between them. The CDR3 sequence is 13 residues long. The DNA of the CDR3 is TGTGCCAGCCGCCGACAGGGCACAGATACGCAGTATTTT. Protein sequence: CASRRQGTDTQYF.

The chain is built from TRBV7-9 and TRBJ1-5, with D perhaps TRBD1 (5 bases). V gave up 4 bases and J gave up 1 base, with 11 bases separating them. The CDR3 has 15 residues. From germline, CDR1 is SEHNR and CDR2 FQNEAQ (reference sequence). The CDR3 spells CASSSGHLSNQPQHF. CDR3 coding DNA: TGTGCCAGCAGCTCCGGACATCTAAGCAATCAGCCCCAGCATTTT.

The chain has TRBV9 and TRBJ2-7; D perhaps matches TRBD2 (5 bases). V was pared by 0 bases and J by 7 bases, with 23 bases between. The CDR3 is 17 amino acids. Germline V CDR1 and CDR2: SGDLS, YYNGEE. Here the CDR3 reads CASSVAGRPSNPGEQYF. In DNA form, the CDR3 reads TGTGCCAGCAGCGTAGCTGGGCGGCCTTCGAACCCGGGGGAGCAGTACTTC.

In this sample, this clonotype turned up a few times. This chain links TRBV6-5 with TRBJ1-1; D unclear. The CDR3 sequence is 14 residues long. The germline V gene has CDR1 MNHEY and CDR2 SVGAGI. The V and J ends lost 0 bases and 0 bases respectively, with 5 bases between them. CDR3 sequence reads: CASSYSTMNTEAFF. The CDR3 DNA reads as TGTGCCAGCAGTTACTCGACAATGAACACTGAAGCTTTCTTT.

The rearrangement links TRBV5-1 to TRBJ2-5; D ambiguous. There are 16 residues in the CDR3. V was clipped by 1 base and J by 2 bases, with 15 bases between them. The germline V gene encodes CDR1 SGHRS and CDR2 YFSETQ. The CDR3 spells CASSLWSRVGQETQYF. The CDR3, as DNA: TGCGCCAGCAGCTTGTGGAGTAGGGTGGGACAAGAGACCCAGTACTTC. The variable domain in full, completed from reference TRBV5-1 and TRBJ2-5, reads KAGVTQTPRYLIKTRGQQVTLSCSPISGHRSVSWYQQTPGQGLQFLFEYFSETQRNKGNFPGRFSGRQFSNSRSEMNVSTLELGDSALYLCASSLWSRVGQETQYFGPGTRLLVL.